This T cell receptor beta chain was captured in a study of CD8 T cells in Susac syndrome. Findings and limits, study-wide: The TCR sequencing and HLA analysis in the study involved a relatively small number of individuals, as the study acknowledged.

The T cells that were sequenced for TCR beta were CD8+ and CD4+ cells from blood. In contrast to the negatively isolated CD8+ and CD4+ T cells, TEMRA cells were FACS-enriched. This clonotype was observed a few times. Its antigen is currently unknown. RNA amounts of roughly 0.5 to 1 ug underwent reverse transcription with random hexamers. Amplification of the TCR beta CDR3 was carried out by immunoSEQ multiplex PCR, which spanned a total of 54 Vbeta and 13 Jbeta segments. From the immunoSEQ multiplex PCR reads, TCRdb called clonotypes with MiXCR, one entry per CDR3 protein. This table holds 160,000 or so distinct CDR3 sequences, about 91% found once. Specimen: CD4+ T cells from PBMCs. This receptor was obtained from a human donor in good health.

CDR3 DNA: TGTGCCAGCAGCCCCGGACAGGGTCGGCAGTACTTC. It encodes CASSPGQGRQYF. The rearrangement links TRBV28 to TRBJ2-7, with 8 bases lining up with TRBD1. Per germline, CDR1 MDHEN and CDR2 SYDVKM. After removal of 6 bases from V and 9 bases from J, the junction contained 7 bases not matched to a gene. CDR3 size: 12 residues.